This TCR beta chain was documented in a study of blood T cell repertoires in COVID-19. As for the study in general: The samples span acute and convalescent COVID-19 from the United States, Italy and Spain. Sources were T cells, B-cell-depleted T cells, or PBMCs; the material itself was cDNA or gDNA.

Per the study methods: Amplifying reference gene primers gave estimates of nucleated cell counts. Method: immunoSEQ multiplex PCR; TCRdb's copy keeps in-frame clones and lacks some. V and J calls and clone size follow that table, whereas D and trimming were derived from the DNA. The sample lists about 83,000 clones, 85% to 90% occurring once. CDR3 length: 15 amino acids. V lost 4 bases, J lost 4 bases, and 5 bases stayed unmatched. The V gene's germline CDR1 is LGHDT and CDR2 YNNKEL (reference sequence). This TCR was recovered from an elderly man with active or convalescent COVID-19. Sequencing was performed on peripheral blood. The chain employs TRBV3-1 (or the pseudogene TRBV3-2) and TRBJ1-3, with TRBD1 matching over 9 bases. The CDR3 DNA reads as TGTGCCAGCAGCCCACAGGGGGCATTCGGAAACACCATATATTTT. It yields the protein CASSPQGAFGNTIYF.